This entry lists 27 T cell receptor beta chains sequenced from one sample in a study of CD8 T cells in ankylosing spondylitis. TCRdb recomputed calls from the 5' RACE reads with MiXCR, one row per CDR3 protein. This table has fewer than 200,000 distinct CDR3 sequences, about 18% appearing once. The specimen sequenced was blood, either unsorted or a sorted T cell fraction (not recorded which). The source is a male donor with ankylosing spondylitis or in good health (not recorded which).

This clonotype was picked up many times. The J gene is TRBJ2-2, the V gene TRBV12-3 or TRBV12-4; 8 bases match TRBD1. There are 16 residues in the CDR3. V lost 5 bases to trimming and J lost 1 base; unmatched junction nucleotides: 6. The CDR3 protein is CASSLQGALNTGELFF. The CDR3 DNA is TGTGCCAGCAGTCTTCAGGGGGCCCTGAACACCGGGGAGCTGTTTTTT.

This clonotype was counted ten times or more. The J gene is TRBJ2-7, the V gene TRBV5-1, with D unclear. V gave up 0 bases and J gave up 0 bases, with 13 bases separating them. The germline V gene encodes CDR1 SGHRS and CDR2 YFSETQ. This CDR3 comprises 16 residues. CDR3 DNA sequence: TGCGCCAGCAGCTTGGATGGCGGACGCATCTCCTACGAGCAGTACTTC. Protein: CASSLDGGRISYEQYF.

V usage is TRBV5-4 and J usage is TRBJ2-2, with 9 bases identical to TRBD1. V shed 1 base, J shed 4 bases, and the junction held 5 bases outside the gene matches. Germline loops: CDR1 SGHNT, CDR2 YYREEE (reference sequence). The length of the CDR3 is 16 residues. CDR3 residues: CASSLHRDRATGELFF. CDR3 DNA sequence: TGTGCCAGCAGCTTGCACCGGGACAGGGCCACCGGGGAGCTGTTTTTT.

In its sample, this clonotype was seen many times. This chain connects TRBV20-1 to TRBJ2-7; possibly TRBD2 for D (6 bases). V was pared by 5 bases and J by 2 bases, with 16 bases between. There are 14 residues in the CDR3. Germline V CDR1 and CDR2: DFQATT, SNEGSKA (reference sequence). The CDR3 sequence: CSAGPSVRAYEQYF. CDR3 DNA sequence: TGCAGTGCTGGACCTAGCGTTCGAGCCTACGAGCAGTACTTC.

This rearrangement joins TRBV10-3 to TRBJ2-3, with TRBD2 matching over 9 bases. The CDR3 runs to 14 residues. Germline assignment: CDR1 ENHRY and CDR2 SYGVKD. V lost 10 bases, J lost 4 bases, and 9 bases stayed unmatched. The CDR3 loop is CATKLAGSSDTQYF. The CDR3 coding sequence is TGTGCCACCAAGCTAGCGGGATCCTCAGATACGCAGTATTTT.

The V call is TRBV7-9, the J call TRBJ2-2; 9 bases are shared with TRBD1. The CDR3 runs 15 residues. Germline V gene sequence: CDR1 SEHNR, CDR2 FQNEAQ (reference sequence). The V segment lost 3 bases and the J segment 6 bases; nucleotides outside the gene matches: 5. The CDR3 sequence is CASSFTGGLAGELFF. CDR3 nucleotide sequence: TGTGCCAGCAGCTTCACAGGGGGCTTGGCCGGGGAGCTGTTTTTT.

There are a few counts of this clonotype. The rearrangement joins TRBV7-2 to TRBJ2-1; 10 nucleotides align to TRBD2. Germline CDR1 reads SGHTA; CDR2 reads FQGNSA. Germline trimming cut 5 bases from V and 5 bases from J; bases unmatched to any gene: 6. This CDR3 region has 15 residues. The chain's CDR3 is CASSISGRDNNEQFF. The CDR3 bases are TGTGCCAGCAGCATAAGCGGGAGGGATAACAATGAGCAGTTCTTC.

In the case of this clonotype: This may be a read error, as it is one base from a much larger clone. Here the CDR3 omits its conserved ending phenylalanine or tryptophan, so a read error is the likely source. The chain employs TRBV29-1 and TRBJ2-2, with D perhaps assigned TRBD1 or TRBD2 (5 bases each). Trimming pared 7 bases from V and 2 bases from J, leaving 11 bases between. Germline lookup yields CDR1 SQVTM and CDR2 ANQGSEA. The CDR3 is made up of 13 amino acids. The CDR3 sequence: CSAVRGNTGELFI. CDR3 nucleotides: TGCAGCGCTGTGAGGGGAAACACCGGGGAGCTGTTTATT.

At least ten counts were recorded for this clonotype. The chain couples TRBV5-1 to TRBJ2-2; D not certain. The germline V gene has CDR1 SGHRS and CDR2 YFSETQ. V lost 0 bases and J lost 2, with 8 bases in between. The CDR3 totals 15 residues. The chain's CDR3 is CASSLGSVNTGELFF. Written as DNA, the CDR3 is TGCGCCAGCAGCTTGGGGTCAGTTAACACCGGGGAGCTGTTTTTT.

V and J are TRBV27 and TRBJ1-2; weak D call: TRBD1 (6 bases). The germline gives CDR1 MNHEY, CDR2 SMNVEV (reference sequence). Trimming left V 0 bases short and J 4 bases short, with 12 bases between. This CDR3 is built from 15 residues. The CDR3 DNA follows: TGTGCCAGCAGTTTATCATCCCGGGACACCTATGGCTACACCTTC. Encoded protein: CASSLSSRDTYGYTF.

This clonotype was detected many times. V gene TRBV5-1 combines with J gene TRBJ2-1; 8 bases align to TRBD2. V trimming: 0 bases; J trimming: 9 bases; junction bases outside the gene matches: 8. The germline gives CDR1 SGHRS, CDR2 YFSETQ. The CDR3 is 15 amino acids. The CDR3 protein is CASSLASGLVAEQFF. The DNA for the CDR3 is TGCGCCAGCAGCTTGGCCTCGGGACTAGTAGCTGAGCAGTTCTTC.

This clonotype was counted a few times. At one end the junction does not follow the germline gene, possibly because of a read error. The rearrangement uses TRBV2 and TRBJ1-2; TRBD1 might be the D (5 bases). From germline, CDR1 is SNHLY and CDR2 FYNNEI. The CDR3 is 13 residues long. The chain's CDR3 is CASREDGHSGYTF. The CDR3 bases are TGTGCCAGCAGGGAAGACGGACATAGTGGCTACACCTTC.

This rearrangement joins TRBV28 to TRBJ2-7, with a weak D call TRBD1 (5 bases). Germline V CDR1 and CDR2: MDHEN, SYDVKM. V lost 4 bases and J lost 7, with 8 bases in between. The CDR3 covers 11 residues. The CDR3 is CASSWGVEQYF. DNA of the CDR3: TGTGCCAGCAGTTGGGGCGTGGAGCAGTACTTC.

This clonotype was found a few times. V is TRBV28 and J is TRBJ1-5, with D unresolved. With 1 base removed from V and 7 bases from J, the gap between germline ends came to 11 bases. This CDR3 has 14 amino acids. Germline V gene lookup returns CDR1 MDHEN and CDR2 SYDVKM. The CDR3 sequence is CASSLSSRRQPQHF. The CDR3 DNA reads TGTGCCAGCAGTTTATCGTCCCGGCGACAGCCCCAGCATTTT.

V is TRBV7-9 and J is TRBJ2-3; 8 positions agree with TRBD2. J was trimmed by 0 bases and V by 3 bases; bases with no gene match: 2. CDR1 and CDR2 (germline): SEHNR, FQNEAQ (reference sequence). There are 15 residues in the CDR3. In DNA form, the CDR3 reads TGTGCCAGCAGCTTGGGACTAGATAGCACAGATACGCAGTATTTT. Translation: CASSLGLDSTDTQYF.

In nucleotides, the CDR3 is TGTGCCAGCGAGCCGGGAGGTTACTCCTACAATGAGCAGTTCTTC. Its protein is CASEPGGYSYNEQFF. The genes are TRBV2 and TRBJ2-1; 7 nucleotides line up with TRBD2. This CDR3 spans 15 amino acids. Per germline, CDR1 SNHLY and CDR2 FYNNEI. V shed 8 bases and J 0 bases; nucleotides not matched to a gene: 7. The whole variable domain, remainder taken from reference TRBV2 and TRBJ2-1, is EPEVTQTPSHQVTQMGQEVILRCVPISNHLYFYWYRQILGQKVEFLVSFYNNEISEKSEIFDDQFSVERPDGSNFTLKIRSTKLEDSAMYFCASEPGGYSYNEQFFGPGTRLTVL.

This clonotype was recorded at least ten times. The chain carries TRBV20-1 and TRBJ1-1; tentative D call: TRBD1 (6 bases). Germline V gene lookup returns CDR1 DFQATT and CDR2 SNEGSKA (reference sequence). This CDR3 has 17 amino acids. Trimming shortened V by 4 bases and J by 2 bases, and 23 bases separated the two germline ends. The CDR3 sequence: CSAKPPGQSLINTEAFF. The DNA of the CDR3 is TGCAGTGCTAAACCTCCGGGACAAAGCCTTATAAACACTGAAGCTTTCTTT.

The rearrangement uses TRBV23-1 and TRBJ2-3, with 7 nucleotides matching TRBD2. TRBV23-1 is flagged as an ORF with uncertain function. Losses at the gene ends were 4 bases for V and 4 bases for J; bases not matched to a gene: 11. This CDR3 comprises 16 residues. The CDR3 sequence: CASSRRSREVPDTQYF. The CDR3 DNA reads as TGCGCCAGCAGTCGGAGGAGCCGGGAGGTTCCAGATACGCAGTATTTT.

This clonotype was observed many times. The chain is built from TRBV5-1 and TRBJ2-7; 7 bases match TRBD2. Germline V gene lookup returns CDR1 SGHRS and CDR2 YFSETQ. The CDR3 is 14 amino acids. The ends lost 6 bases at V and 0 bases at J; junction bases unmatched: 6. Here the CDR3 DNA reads TGCGCCAGCACTTCAGCGGGAAGCTCCTACGAGCAGTACTTC. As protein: CASTSAGSSYEQYF.

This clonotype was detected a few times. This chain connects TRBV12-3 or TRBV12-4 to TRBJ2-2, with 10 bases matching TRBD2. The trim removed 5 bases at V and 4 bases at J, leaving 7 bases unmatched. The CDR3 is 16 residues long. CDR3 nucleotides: TGTGCCAGCAGTCCGTCTAGCGGGAGAGTCACCGGGGAGCTGTTTTTT. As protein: CASSPSSGRVTGELFF.

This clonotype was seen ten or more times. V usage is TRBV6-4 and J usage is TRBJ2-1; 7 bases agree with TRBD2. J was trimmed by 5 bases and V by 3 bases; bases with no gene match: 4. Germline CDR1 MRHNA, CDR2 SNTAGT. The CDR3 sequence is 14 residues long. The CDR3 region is CASSDTSVHNEQFF. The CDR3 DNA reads TGTGCCAGCAGTGATACTAGCGTACACAATGAGCAGTTCTTC.

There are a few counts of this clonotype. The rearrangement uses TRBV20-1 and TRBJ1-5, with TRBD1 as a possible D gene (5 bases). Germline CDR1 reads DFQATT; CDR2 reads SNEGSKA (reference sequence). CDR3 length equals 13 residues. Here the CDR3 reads CSTWGGSSQPQHF. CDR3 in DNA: TGCAGCACTTGGGGGGGATCGAGTCAGCCCCAGCATTTT.

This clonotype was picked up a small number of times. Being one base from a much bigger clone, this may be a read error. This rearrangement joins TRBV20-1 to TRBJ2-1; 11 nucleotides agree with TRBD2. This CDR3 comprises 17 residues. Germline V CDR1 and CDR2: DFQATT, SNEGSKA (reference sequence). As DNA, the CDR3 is TGCTGTGCTAGAGATCTCCCTAGCGGGAGGTCCTACAATGAGCAGTTCTTC. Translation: CCARDLPSGRSYNEQFF.

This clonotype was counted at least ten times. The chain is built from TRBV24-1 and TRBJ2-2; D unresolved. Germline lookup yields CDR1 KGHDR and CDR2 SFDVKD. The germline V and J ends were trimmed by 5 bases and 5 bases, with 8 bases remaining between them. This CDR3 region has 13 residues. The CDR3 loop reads CATSGWQTGELFF. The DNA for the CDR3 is TGTGCCACCAGTGGATGGCAGACCGGGGAGCTGTTTTTT.

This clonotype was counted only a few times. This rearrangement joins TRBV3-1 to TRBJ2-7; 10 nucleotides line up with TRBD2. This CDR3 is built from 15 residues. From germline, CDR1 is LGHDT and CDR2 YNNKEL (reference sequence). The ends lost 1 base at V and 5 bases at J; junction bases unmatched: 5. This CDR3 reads CASSQGGLAGDEQYF. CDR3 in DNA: TGTGCCAGCAGCCAAGGCGGCCTAGCGGGAGACGAGCAGTACTTC.

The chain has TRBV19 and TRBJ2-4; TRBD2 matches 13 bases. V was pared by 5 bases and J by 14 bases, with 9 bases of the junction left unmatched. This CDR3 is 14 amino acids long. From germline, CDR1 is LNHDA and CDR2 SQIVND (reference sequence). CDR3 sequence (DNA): TGTGCCAGTAGTTCCGGGACTAGCGGGGTGTTAGAGTACTTC. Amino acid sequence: CASSSGTSGVLEYF.

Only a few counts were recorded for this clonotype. DNA of the CDR3: TGCGCCAGCAGCTTGCTCCCAGGAAATCAGCCCCAGCATTTT. Encoded protein: CASSLLPGNQPQHF. This chain connects TRBV5-1 to TRBJ1-5; D is uncertain. In germline, CDR1 is SGHRS, CDR2 YFSETQ. The CDR3 is made up of 14 amino acids. V dropped 1 base and J dropped 4 bases, with 9 bases sitting between them.